The present TCR beta chain was sequenced within a study of a mutant IDH1 vaccine in newly diagnosed glioma. Study in general: The initiation of vaccination occurred 4-6 weeks after radiotherapy alone, or with temozolomide cycles. Receipt of radiotherapy, temozolomide, or both preceded the study, and most received both.

V lost 5 bases and J lost 2, with 13 bases in between. Per germline, CDR1 SGHTA and CDR2 FQGNSA. The length of the CDR3 is 14 residues. As to this clone: The target antigen is unknown.

Time point described: week 5, during vaccination. The content of each vaccine dose was 300 ug of mutant IDH1 20-mer peptide, and topical imiquimod accompanied it. There were new WHO grade 3 or 4 astrocytomas in the donors, and these were IDH1-mutant and ATRX-lost. Clones were read by immunoSEQ multiplex PCR, and TCRdb kept only the in-frame ones, dropping some. The table lists tens of thousands of clones, roughly 81% of them singletons. Sample: PBMCs, taken from a glioma patient whose treatment included an IDH1 peptide vaccine. This clonotype was sampled from a man aged 50 to 59 with glioma. The V call is TRBV7-2, the J call TRBJ2-7, with D perhaps matching TRBD2 (6 bases). The CDR3 spells CASSRGAGPYEQYF. DNA for the CDR3: TGTGCCAGCAGCCGGGGCGCGGGGCCCTACGAGCAGTACTTC.